This T cell receptor beta chain was identified during a study of shared T cell receptors in the human thymus. The trim removed 6 bases at V and 3 bases at J, leaving 5 bases unmatched. CDR1 and CDR2 (germline): MDHEN, SYDVKM. The CDR3 has 15 residues. TCRdb's table, derived via immunoSEQ multiplex PCR, lists solely in-frame clones and lacks some. The table lists some 700,000 clones, roughly 88% of them singletons. These same records also appear under a second study, on human thymus T cells. That source reports: Thymus specimens were resections from corrective heart surgery.

The source is a boy in the first two years of life with a congenital heart defect. The rearrangement uses TRBV28 and TRBJ2-2; 9 nucleotides align to TRBD2. Sequencing was done on a sample of thymocytes. This CDR3 reads CASRIIAGDTGELFF. CDR3 sequence (DNA): TGTGCCAGCAGAATTATAGCGGGGGACACCGGGGAGCTGTTTTTT.